Sequencing of this T cell receptor (beta chain) was carried out in a study of Tregs in tolerant kidney transplant recipients. Whole-study context: The nonmyeloablative bone marrow transplants came from related graft donors, with transient mixed chimerism.

The assay was immunoSEQ multiplex PCR, and TCRdb's table has in-frame clones only and misses some. The table includes about 78,000 clones, 91% detected once. The CDR3 extends over 16 amino acids. V was cut by 1 base and J by 1 base, with 14 bases left in between. Germline lookup yields CDR1 SGHTA and CDR2 FQGNSA. Source: Tregs from blood, taken before the transplant. J is TRBJ2-7 and V is TRBV7-2; D may be TRBD2 (6 bases). The receptor's source is a human donor who received a combined kidney and bone marrow transplant. The CDR3 sequence: CASSLGRERGSYEQYF. In DNA, the CDR3 is TGTGCCAGCAGCTTAGGTCGGGAGCGAGGTTCCTACGAGCAGTACTTC.